The source of this TCR beta chain is a study of shared clonotypes between healthy human individuals. The V gene lost 3 bases and the J gene lost 1 base, with 20 bases spanning the gap. The CDR3 has 17 residues. CDR1 and CDR2 from the germline V gene are SQVTM and ANQGSEA. Concerning this clone itself: Its antigen is undetermined.

General study results and limits: Generally, estimated richness proved larger in naive subsets than it did in memory subsets. Between a few donors, naive CD4 clonotypes were shared at a level of about 5%. The authors sampled blood alone, and tissue repertoires likely differ.

Libraries were prepared by immunoSEQ multiplex PCR; TCRdb keeps only in-frame clonotypes and omits some of them. The sample has around 1.4 million clones, approximately 98.5% seen once. The sample consisted of naive CD4+ T cells sorted from blood. Subset indicated: CD45RA+ positively selected. J is TRBJ2-3 and V is TRBV29-1, with D possibly matching TRBD2 (6 bases). This TCR was sampled from a man aged 25 to 45 in good health. The CDR3 region has the DNA TGCAGCGTTGACCCCGGGGGAGGAGGGAGTGGCACAGATACGCAGTATTTT. This sequence encodes CSVDPGGGGSGTDTQYF.